Following are 11 T cell receptor beta chains from one sample sequenced in a study of T cell responses to AZD1222 COVID-19 vaccine. The protocol was immunoSEQ multiplex PCR, while the TCRdb copy is restricted to in-frame clones and leaves out a portion. Found here are 100,000 to 150,000 clones, 90% of them singletons; the top ten hold 6% to 7.5%. Source: peripheral blood, taken on day 0 of AZD1222 vaccination. Source of these receptors: an adult in good health.

This clone was detected once. The chain couples TRBV9 to TRBJ1-5, with 10 bases matching TRBD1. This CDR3 has 15 amino acids. V trimming: 4 bases; J trimming: 5 bases; junction bases outside the gene matches: 6. Per germline, CDR1 SGDLS and CDR2 YYNGEE. This CDR3 is CASSPAGTGDQPQHF. The CDR3 DNA is TGTGCCAGCAGCCCCGCCGGGACAGGGGATCAGCCCCAGCATTTT.

The chain recombines TRBV4-3 with TRBJ2-1; D possibly uses TRBD1 or TRBD2 (5 bases each). The germline V and J ends were trimmed by 2 bases and 6 bases, with 11 bases remaining between them. Germline CDR1 LGHNA, CDR2 YSLEER. There are 14 residues in the CDR3. The CDR3 DNA sequence: TGCGCCAGCAGCCAACGGGACGGACTCAATGAGCAGTTCTTC. It codes for CASSQRDGLNEQFF.

The rearrangement uses TRBV29-1 and TRBJ2-7; D might be TRBD1 (6 bases). Germline V gene data show CDR1 as SQVTM and CDR2 as ANQGSEA. The V end was cut by 3 bases, the J end by 0 bases, with 12 bases between. This CDR3 is 14 amino acids long. The CDR3 sequence is CSVDRGRGSYEQYF. CDR3 nucleotide sequence: TGCAGCGTTGACAGGGGACGGGGCTCCTACGAGCAGTACTTC.

This sequence joins TRBV24-1 and TRBJ2-2, with D possibly TRBD1 on 5 matching bases. The CDR3 extends over 18 amino acids. The V and J ends lost 3 bases and 0 bases respectively, with 16 bases between them. The germline V gene encodes CDR1 KGHDR and CDR2 SFDVKD. This CDR3 reads CATSDRQLTPTNTGELFF. CDR3 nucleotides: TGTGCCACCAGTGATAGACAGCTAACCCCGACGAACACCGGGGAGCTGTTTTTT.

The chain recombines TRBV21-1 with TRBJ1-1. TRBV21-1 is an annotated pseudogene. This CDR3 spans 13 amino acids. CDR3 amino acids: CAGMGRWLTEAFF. CDR3 bases: TGTGCCGGGATGGGACGTTGGCTCACTGAAGCTTTCTTT.

The genes are TRBV28 and TRBJ1-3; tentatively, D is TRBD1 (5 bases). Trimming pared 4 bases from V and 0 bases from J, leaving 16 bases between. The germline V gene encodes CDR1 MDHEN and CDR2 SYDVKM. The CDR3 has 17 amino acids. In DNA form, the CDR3 reads TGTGCCAGCAGTTCCGGAGGGGCAGGGTACTCTGGAAACACCATATATTTT. Protein: CASSSGGAGYSGNTIYF.

The chain links TRBV10-3 to TRBJ1-3, with a weak D call TRBD1 (5 bases). V lost 11 bases and J 0 bases, leaving 14 bases between the germline ends. The CDR3 is made up of 14 amino acids. Germline V CDR1 and CDR2: ENHRY, SYGVKD. CDR3 DNA sequence: TGTGCCGGGACGACGGGGAGCTCTGGAAACACCATATATTTT. Protein product: CAGTTGSSGNTIYF.

J is TRBJ2-7 and V is TRBV24-1, with D unclear. There are 14 residues in the CDR3. V was clipped by 4 bases and J by 2 bases, with 11 bases between them. Germline CDR1 KGHDR, CDR2 SFDVKD. The CDR3 region has the DNA TGTGCCACCAGTGAGGGCGACCGGACCTACGAGCAGTACTTC. Its translation is CATSEGDRTYEQYF.

V gene TRBV27 combines with J gene TRBJ2-1, with 7 bases identical to TRBD1. The CDR3 covers 14 residues. The germline V gene has CDR1 MNHEY and CDR2 SMNVEV (reference sequence). The trim removed 5 bases at V and 4 bases at J, leaving 5 bases unmatched. The CDR3 region is CASSPRGLYNEQFF. In DNA, the CDR3 is TGTGCCAGCAGTCCAAGGGGGCTGTACAATGAGCAGTTCTTC.

The V and J genes are TRBV7-3 and TRBJ2-1; 7 bases align to TRBD2. This CDR3 contains 14 residues. Trimming at V came to 0 bases and at J to 6 bases, leaving 2 bases not matched to a gene. Looked up from germline, CDR1 is SGHTA and CDR2 is FQGTGA. The chain's CDR3 is CASSLTRTSNEQFF. CDR3 sequence (DNA): TGTGCCAGCAGCTTAACGCGGACTAGCAATGAGCAGTTCTTC.

The chain is built from TRBV5-1 and TRBJ2-2, with 9 positions matching TRBD1. This CDR3 is 17 amino acids long. Germline CDR1 reads SGHRS; CDR2 reads YFSETQ. Trimming at V came to 0 bases and at J to 0 bases, leaving 3 bases not matched to a gene. CDR3 loop: CASSLDRTGANTGELFF. DNA for the CDR3: TGCGCCAGCAGCTTGGATAGGACAGGGGCGAACACCGGGGAGCTGTTTTTT.